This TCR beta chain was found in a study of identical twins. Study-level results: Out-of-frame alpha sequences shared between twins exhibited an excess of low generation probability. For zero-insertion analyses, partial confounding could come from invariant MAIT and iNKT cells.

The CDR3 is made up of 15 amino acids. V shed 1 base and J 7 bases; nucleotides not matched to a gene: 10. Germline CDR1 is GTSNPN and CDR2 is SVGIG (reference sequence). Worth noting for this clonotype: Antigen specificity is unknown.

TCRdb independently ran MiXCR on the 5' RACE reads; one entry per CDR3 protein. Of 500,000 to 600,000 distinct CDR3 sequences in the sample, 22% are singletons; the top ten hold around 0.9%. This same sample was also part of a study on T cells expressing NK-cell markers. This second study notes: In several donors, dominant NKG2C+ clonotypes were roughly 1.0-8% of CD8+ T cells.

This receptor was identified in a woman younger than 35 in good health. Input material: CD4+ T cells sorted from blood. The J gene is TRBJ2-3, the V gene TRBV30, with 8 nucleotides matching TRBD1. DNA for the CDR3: TGTGCCTGGAGTGGGACAGGGATAATAAAATATACGCAGTATTTT. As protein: CAWSGTGIIKYTQYF.